Each of the 14 T cell receptor beta chains below was sequenced from the same sample in a study of shared clonotypes between healthy human individuals. Data came from immunoSEQ multiplex PCR; TCRdb stores just in-frame clones and leaves some out. In the table there are about 470,000 clones, about 76% of which are singletons. The specimen was PBMCs. These receptors were taken from a woman aged 40-49 years in good health. Some clones in this sample may be carry-over from other donors' samples.

A note on this clone: Being one base from a much bigger clone, this may be a read error. Other DNA sequences from this sample encode an identical CDR3 as well. V usage is TRBV7-2 and J usage is TRBJ1-1, with D unresolved. Trimming removed 2 bases at V and 1 base at J, with 5 bases between. The CDR3 runs 13 residues. Germline CDR1 is SGHTA and CDR2 is FQGNSA. DNA of the CDR3: TGTGCCAGCAGCTTAACGGGGAACACTGAAGCTTTCTTT. As protein: CASSLTGNTEAFF.

To note about this clone: Other DNA sequences in this specimen translate into the identical CDR3. The chain links TRBV2 to TRBJ2-5; D unclear. From germline, CDR1 is SNHLY and CDR2 FYNNEI. The CDR3 sequence is 13 residues long. Trimming pared 3 bases from V and 2 bases from J, leaving 7 bases between. The CDR3 DNA follows: TGTGCCAGCAGTGAGTCCGTGCAAGAGACCCAGTACTTC. Translated, it gives CASSESVQETQYF.

The chain couples TRBV5-1 to TRBJ2-7, with D perhaps matching TRBD1 (5 bases). V lost 0 bases, J lost 2 bases, and 9 bases lay in between. CDR1 and CDR2 from the germline V gene are SGHRS and YFSETQ. The length of the CDR3 is 14 residues. The CDR3 protein is CASSLVTGPYEQYF. The CDR3 DNA reads as TGCGCCAGCAGCTTGGTTACAGGTCCCTACGAGCAGTACTTC.

Of note for this clone: Other DNA sequences from this sample encode an identical CDR3 as well. This CDR3 is CAWSAGETQYF. The CDR3 DNA is TGTGCCTGGAGTGCGGGAGAGACCCAGTACTTC. The chain joins TRBV30 to TRBJ2-5; D is unresolved. There are 11 residues in the CDR3. The V end was cut by 1 base, the J end by 4 bases, with 4 bases between. The germline CDR1 and CDR2 sequences are GTSNPN and SVGIG (reference sequence).

The chain recombines TRBV2 with TRBJ1-1; 7 bases match TRBD1. Germline V lookup: CDR1 SNHLY, CDR2 FYNNEI. The CDR3 runs 12 residues. This chain's CDR3 is CAYGTEYTEAFF. As DNA, the CDR3 is TGTGCGTACGGGACAGAGTACACTGAAGCTTTCTTT.

This chain links TRBV11-2 with TRBJ2-1; 9 bases are shared with TRBD1. This CDR3 has 13 residues. V shed 5 bases, J shed 10 bases, and the junction held 6 bases outside the gene matches. Germline CDR1 reads SGHAT; CDR2 reads FQNNGV. The CDR3 DNA reads as TGTGCCAGCAGCGTACAGGGGGCAGGGGAGCAGTTCTTC. Encoded protein: CASSVQGAGEQFF.

This clone appeared once. The rearrangement uses TRBV4-1 and TRBJ1-2; 7 bases are a match to TRBD1. V was pared by 0 bases and J by 8 bases, with 12 bases of the junction left unmatched. The CDR3 has 16 residues. CDR1 is MGHRA, CDR2 YSYEKL, per germline. The DNA of the CDR3 is TGCGCCAGCAGCCAAGAAGGGGGTGCGGGACAGATGGGCTACACCTTC. Its translation is CASSQEGGAGQMGYTF.

The V and J genes are TRBV7-3 and TRBJ2-3; maybe TRBD1 (5 bases). Germline V gives CDR1 SGHTA, CDR2 FQGTGA. The CDR3 has 11 amino acids. V was trimmed by 6 bases and J by 9 bases, leaving 10 bases between them. The CDR3 nucleotides are TGTGCCAGCAGAGGGGTAAGCACGCAGTATTTT. Translated, it gives CASRGVSTQYF.

This rearrangement joins TRBV6-5 to TRBJ2-1; D not resolved. Per the germline V gene, CDR1 is MNHEY and CDR2 is SVGAGI. The CDR3 has 14 residues. Trimming cost V 10 bases and J 0 bases, with 13 bases left between them. The CDR3 loop is CATRKGSSYNEQFF. The CDR3 nucleotides are TGTGCCACGCGCAAGGGAAGCTCCTACAATGAGCAGTTCTTC.

This chain uses TRBV28 with TRBJ2-7; 8 nucleotides agree with TRBD1. V lost 4 bases to trimming and J lost 4 bases; unmatched junction nucleotides: 9. The CDR3 covers 15 residues. The germline V gene has CDR1 MDHEN and CDR2 SYDVKM. The CDR3 region is CASSSPGTGDYEQYF. CDR3 DNA sequence: TGTGCCAGCAGTTCTCCCGGGACAGGCGATTACGAGCAGTACTTC.

This sequence joins TRBV5-1 and TRBJ2-5; unclear D gene. This CDR3 spans 12 amino acids. Trimming shortened V by 0 bases and J by 5 bases, and 5 bases separated the two germline ends. The germline CDR1 and CDR2 sequences are SGHRS and YFSETQ. The CDR3 spells CASSLDGETQYF. The DNA for the CDR3 is TGCGCCAGCAGCTTGGATGGGGAGACCCAGTACTTC.

This clone showed up just a few times. This chain joins TRBV7-2 and TRBJ2-7; 9 positions match TRBD2. The CDR3 contains 15 residues. CDR1 is SGHTA and CDR2 is FQGNSA in the germline V gene. Trimming cost V 2 bases and J 2 bases; bases outside gene matches: 4. The CDR3 DNA is TGTGCCAGCAGCTTAAGCTCTAGCGGGACCTACGAGCAGTACTTC. Translation: CASSLSSSGTYEQYF.

The J gene is TRBJ2-7, the V gene TRBV6-7, with D tentatively TRBD2 (6 bases). TRBV6-7 is recorded as an ORF, its role being uncertain. The V end lost 5 bases, the J end lost 3 bases, and 17 bases lay between the germline ends. The CDR3 covers 15 residues. The CDR3 protein is CASSTPGGGDYEQYF. CDR3 nucleotides: TGTGCCAGCAGTACCCCGGGCGGAGGGGACTACGAGCAGTACTTC.

The CDR3 here is CASRIPGGVNNEQFF. The CDR3 region has the DNA TGTGCCAGCAGAATTCCAGGGGGGGTAAACAATGAGCAGTTCTTC. The chain is built from TRBV6-5 and TRBJ2-1; D is tentatively TRBD1 or TRBD2 (7 bases each). CDR1 and CDR2 (germline): MNHEY, SVGAGI. Trimming pared 6 bases from V and 5 bases from J, leaving 17 bases between. The CDR3 sequence is 15 residues long.